This T cell receptor beta chain was recorded in a study of cytomegalovirus exposure and HLA in healthy donors. Overall study results and limits: Cytomegalovirus association was listed for approximately 150 TCR beta chains. A later analysis showed HLA-associated TCR beta chains outstripping equally common others in clonal expansion.

With regard to this clone: What it binds is not known.

Both 60 Vbeta primers and 13 Jbeta primers went into the PCR. Repertoires were generated with immunoSEQ multiplex PCR, while TCRdb's copy carries only in-frame clones and drops some. The table includes 130,000 or so clones, approximately 82% detected once. Germline lookup yields CDR1 MDHEN and CDR2 SYDVKM. The CDR3 contains 14 residues. With 1 base removed from V and 13 bases from J, the gap between germline ends came to 19 bases. What was sequenced was PBMCs. The chain links TRBV28 to TRBJ1-1, with a weak D call TRBD1 (6 bases). This TCR was sampled from a man in his forties in good health and CMV-seronegative. The DNA of the CDR3 is TGTGCCAGCAGTTTATATGGGGGGGGCGGCGGGGGTTTCTTT. This encodes CASSLYGGGGGGFF.